This TCR beta chain was sequenced during a study of T cell responses to AZD1222 COVID-19 vaccine. Looked up from germline, CDR1 is MDHEN and CDR2 is SYDVKM. This CDR3 is built from 15 residues. The V and J ends lost 7 bases and 6 bases respectively, with 21 bases between them. Produced via immunoSEQ multiplex PCR; TCRdb's table is partial and in-frame only. Recorded for this sample: about 140,000 clones. General study results and limits: Of spike-specific TCRs, nearly half reportedly target regions left unmutated in variants. Spike-specific TCR breadth and depth rose after two AZD1222 doses. The study sampled repertoires only after the peak T cell response.

Details on this clone: Its specificity is unknown.

The material sequenced was peripheral blood. This clonotype was sampled from an adult in good health. V and J are TRBV28 and TRBJ1-2; weak D call: TRBD1 (6 bases). The CDR3 region has the DNA TGTGCCAGCACCCAAACCCCTGGTGGGGGGCATGGCTACACCTTC. Its protein is CASTQTPGGGHGYTF.